This T cell receptor (beta chain) derives from a study of cytomegalovirus exposure and HLA in healthy donors. On the study more broadly: Among about 190 million T cells, an earlier analysis found 90 million to 130 million unique TCR beta sequences. Study-level findings and limits: An analysis that was carried out later associated fewer than 20,000 TCR beta sequences with HLA alleles at 0.05 false discovery rate. Segments of the TCR beta V type were, in most cases, productive about 87% or about 30% of the time in an earlier analysis.

Use of 60 Vbeta and 13 Jbeta primers characterized the PCR. The repertoire was sequenced with immunoSEQ multiplex PCR; TCRdb's copy has only in-frame clones and lacks some. The repertoire holds about 180,000 clones, with about 80% as singletons. Donors consisted of healthy bone marrow donors. This clone appeared a few times. Its antigen is not known. V was shortened by 2 bases and J by 0 bases, with 8 bases between the two germline ends. CDR3 length: 16 residues. Per the germline V gene, CDR1 is SGHAT and CDR2 is FQDESV (reference sequence). V and J are TRBV11-1 and TRBJ2-6; TRBD2 might be the D (6 bases). This TCR derives from a man aged 35 to 55 in good health and CMV-seronegative. The sample comprised PBMCs. CDR3 sequence (DNA): TGTGCCAGCAGCTTATTCGGGAGCTCTGGGGCCAACGTCCTGACTTTC. Translating it yields CASSLFGSSGANVLTF. Drawing the rest from reference TRBV11-1 and TRBJ2-6, the complete variable domain is EAEVAQSPRYKITEKSQAVAFWCDPISGHATLYWYRQILGQGPELLVQFQDESVVDDSQLPKDRFSAERLKGVDSTLKIQPAELGDSAMYLCASSLFGSSGANVLTFGAGSRLTVL.